This T cell receptor beta chain derives from a study of OX40 agonist ivuxolimab in advanced cancers. The sample holds one count of this clone. The method was immunoSEQ multiplex PCR; TCRdb's version includes in-frame clones alone and lacks a portion of them. The sample contains tens of thousands of clones, roughly 84% of which appear only once. CDR1 and CDR2 (germline): SGDLS, YYNGEE. Trimming shortened V by 3 bases and J by 7 bases, and 16 bases separated the two germline ends. The CDR3 is 14 amino acids. This chain links TRBV9 with TRBJ2-5, with D possibly matching TRBD2 (6 bases). The specimen was CD4+ or CD8+ T cells sorted from blood, collected in a trial of the OX40 agonist ivuxolimab. This clonotype originated in an adult with an advanced solid tumor such as melanoma, head and neck, liver or kidney cancer. This CDR3 is CASSDGGAERTQYF. CDR3 in DNA: TGTGCCAGCAGCGACGGGGGAGCGGAAAGGACCCAGTACTTC.